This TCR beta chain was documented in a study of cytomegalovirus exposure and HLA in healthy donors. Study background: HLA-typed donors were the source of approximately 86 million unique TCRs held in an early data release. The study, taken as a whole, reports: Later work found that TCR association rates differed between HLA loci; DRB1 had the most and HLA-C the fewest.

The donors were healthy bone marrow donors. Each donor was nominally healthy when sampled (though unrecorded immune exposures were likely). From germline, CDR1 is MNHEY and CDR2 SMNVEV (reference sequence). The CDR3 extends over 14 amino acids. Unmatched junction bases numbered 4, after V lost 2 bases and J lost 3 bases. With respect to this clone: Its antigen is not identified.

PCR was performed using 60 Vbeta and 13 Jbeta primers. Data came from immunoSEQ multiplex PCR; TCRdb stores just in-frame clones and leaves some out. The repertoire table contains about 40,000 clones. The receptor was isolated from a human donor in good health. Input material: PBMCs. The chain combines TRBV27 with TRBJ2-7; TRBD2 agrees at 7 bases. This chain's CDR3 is CASSLAGDFYEQYF. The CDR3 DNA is TGTGCCAGCAGTTTAGCGGGGGACTTCTACGAGCAGTACTTC.